This T cell receptor (beta chain) was recovered during a study of T cell responses to AZD1222 COVID-19 vaccine. The data were produced by immunoSEQ multiplex PCR, yet TCRdb's version contains in-frame clones alone and is incomplete. In the table there are tens of thousands of clones, under 85% of which are singletons. V lost 9 bases and J 2 bases, leaving 29 bases between the germline ends. The CDR3 totals 18 residues. CDR1 and CDR2 from the germline V gene are LNHDA and SQIVND (reference sequence). The sample consisted of peripheral blood, taken on day 0 of AZD1222 vaccination. The TCR comes from an adult in good health. The chain recombines TRBV19 with TRBJ2-7; D is uncertain. CDR3 in DNA: TGTGCCAGGCCCCGTTGTCAGGAGAGACCCCTGGCTCCCTACGAGCAGTACTTC. It is translated as CARPRCQERPLAPYEQYF.